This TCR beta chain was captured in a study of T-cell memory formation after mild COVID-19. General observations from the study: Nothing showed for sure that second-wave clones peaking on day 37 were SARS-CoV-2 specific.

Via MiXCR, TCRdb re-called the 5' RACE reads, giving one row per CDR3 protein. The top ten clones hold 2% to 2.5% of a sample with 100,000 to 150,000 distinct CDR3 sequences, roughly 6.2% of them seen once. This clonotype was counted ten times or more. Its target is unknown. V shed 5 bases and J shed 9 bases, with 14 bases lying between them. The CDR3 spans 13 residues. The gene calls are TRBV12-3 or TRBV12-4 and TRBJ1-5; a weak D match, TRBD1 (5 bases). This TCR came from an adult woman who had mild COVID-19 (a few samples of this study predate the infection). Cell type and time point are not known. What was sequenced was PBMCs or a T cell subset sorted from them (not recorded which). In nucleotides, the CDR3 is TGTGCCAGCAGTAAACAGGAAAATAGGCCCCAGCATTTT. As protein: CASSKQENRPQHF.